Following are 14 T cell receptor beta chains from one sample sequenced in a study of breast tumors, draining lymph nodes, adjacent tissues (TCRdb year 2016). The axillary draining lymph nodes of breast cancer patients were the source of the lymph node samples. Receptor amplification or capture employed multiplex PCR. The run used an Illumina HiSeq 2000. TCRdb redid the processing of the public reads, applying fastp at Q25 and MiXCR, and retained in-frame beta chains. All rows with the same CDR3 protein become a single entry with the most common DNA and genes. The sample table lists about 200,000 distinct CDR3 sequences, approximately 30% of them with a count of one. More than 4% of the sample rests with the top ten. Sequencing input: axillary lymph node tissue. The receptor set was obtained from a female donor with breast cancer. Some clones in this sample may be carry-over from other donors' samples.

On this clonotype itself: A much larger clone differs by one base, so this may be a read error. The chain is built from TRBV5-8 and TRBJ2-3; 7 bases match TRBD1. The CDR3 length is 14 residues. Per the germline V gene, CDR1 is SGHTS and CDR2 is YDEGEE. J was trimmed by 3 bases and V by 4 bases; bases with no gene match: 5. CDR3 nucleotides: TGTGCCAGCAGCCGAGGACAGGCAACAGATACGCAGTATTTT. Its translation: CASSRGQATDTQYF.

A word on this clonotype: Compared with germline, one end of the junction differs, possibly owing to a read error. V and J are TRBV7-3 and TRBJ2-7, with TRBD2 as a possible D gene (5 bases). Germline V gene data show CDR1 as SGHTA and CDR2 as FQGTGA. The CDR3 runs 15 residues. The CDR3 sequence: CASSLAGEWAYEQHF. In DNA form, the CDR3 reads TGTGCCAGCAGCTTAGCTGGGGAGTGGGCATACGAGCAACACTTC.

This clonotype has at least ten counts. The CDR3 loop is CASSIGLRETQYF. The CDR3 coding sequence is TGTGCCAGCAGCATAGGACTGAGGGAGACCCAGTACTTC. The chain recombines TRBV11-2 with TRBJ2-5, with TRBD2 as a possible D gene (5 bases). The ends were cut back, 5 bases at V and 5 bases at J, with 12 bases in the middle. This CDR3 contains 13 residues. Germline assignment: CDR1 SGHAT and CDR2 FQNNGV. Variable domain in full (rest from reference TRBV11-2 and TRBJ2-5): EAGVAQSPRYKIIEKRQSVAFWCNPISGHATLYWYQQILGQGPKLLIQFQNNGVVDDSQLPKDRFSAERLKGVDSTLKIQPAKLEDSAVYLCASSIGLRETQYFGPGTRLLVL.

This clonotype came up many times. As DNA, the CDR3 is TGTGCCAGCAGCTTAGCGGGGACAGCATTCCTATATGGCTACACCTTC. Translation gives CASSLAGTAFLYGYTF. The chain joins TRBV7-2 to TRBJ1-2; 7 bases are a match to TRBD1. V shed 0 bases and J 5 bases; nucleotides not matched to a gene: 9. Germline values: CDR1 SGHTA, CDR2 FQGNSA. The CDR3 is 16 residues long. The complete variable domain, with remaining parts taken from reference TRBV7-2 and TRBJ1-2, reads GAGVSQSPSNKVTEKGKDVELRCDPISGHTALYWYRQSLGQGLEFLIYFQGNSAPDKSGLPSDRFSAERTGGSVSTLTIQRTQQEDSAVYLCASSLAGTAFLYGYTFGSGTRLTVV.

This clonotype was found a few times. The chain uses TRBV5-1 and TRBJ1-1, with a weak D call TRBD1 (5 bases). V was cut by 1 base and J by 6 bases, with 13 bases left in between. Germline V CDR1 and CDR2: SGHRS, YFSETQ. This CDR3 has 14 residues. CDR3 in amino acids: CASSLQGSSAEAFF. Here the CDR3 DNA reads TGCGCCAGCAGCTTGCAGGGTAGTTCGGCTGAAGCTTTCTTT.

This clonotype was counted many times. V usage is TRBV11-2 and J usage is TRBJ2-1, with 7 bases matching TRBD2. CDR3 size: 13 residues. V shed 7 bases, J shed 7 bases, and the junction held 7 bases outside the gene matches. In germline, CDR1 is SGHAT, CDR2 FQNNGV. Here the CDR3 DNA reads TGTGCCAGCAACCTGGGACTACTTAATGAGCAGTTCTTC. Translated: CASNLGLLNEQFF.

This clonotype was found many times. This rearrangement joins TRBV6-6 to TRBJ1-6, with 7 bases identical to TRBD1. Germline loops: CDR1 MNHNY, CDR2 SVGAGI (reference sequence). After removal of 7 bases from V and 7 bases from J, the junction contained 4 bases not matched to a gene. The CDR3 runs 13 residues. The CDR3 DNA reads as TGTGCCAGCAAGACGGGACAGAATTCACCCCTCCACTTT. Protein sequence: CASKTGQNSPLHF.

The chain employs TRBV12-3 or TRBV12-4 and TRBJ1-4, with a possible D match to TRBD1 (5 bases). Deletions cut 3 bases from V and 6 bases from J, with 14 bases between. The CDR3 loop spans 15 amino acids. The CDR3 coding sequence is TGTGCCAGCAGTTTTAATGAGAGGGGTGATGAAAAACTGTTTTTT. This gives the protein CASSFNERGDEKLFF.

A word on this clonotype: This may be a read error: a much more frequent sequence differs by one nucleotide. This sequence joins TRBV9 and TRBJ1-3; TRBD1 matches at 7 bases. CDR3 length: 15 residues. Germline CDR1 SGDLS, CDR2 YYNGEE. CDR3 DNA: TGTGCCAGCAGCGTACAGGGGGACTCTGGAAACACCACATATTTT. Protein: CASSVQGDSGNTTYF.

Regarding this clonotype: This could be a read error, since a much larger clone is one nucleotide away. The chain recombines TRBV7-2 with TRBJ2-1, with D possibly TRBD2 on 5 matching bases. This CDR3 contains 15 residues. Germline V lookup: CDR1 SGHTA, CDR2 FQGNSA. The CDR3 here is CASSRLASSYNEQLF. In DNA form, the CDR3 reads TGTGCCAGCAGCCGTTTGGCTAGCTCCTACAATGAGCAGCTCTTC. The full variable domain, completed using reference TRBV7-2 and TRBJ2-1, is GAGVSQSPSNKVTEKGKDVELRCDPISGHTALYWYRQSLGQGLEFLIYFQGNSAPDKSGLPSDRFSAERTGGSVSTLTIQRTQQEDSAVYLCASSRLASSYNEQLFGPGTRLTVL.

This clonotype was detected ten times or more. The chain recombines TRBV20-1 with TRBJ2-5; TRBD2 agrees at 10 bases. The germline gives CDR1 DFQATT, CDR2 SNEGSKA (reference sequence). Trimming cost V 2 bases and J 2 bases; bases outside gene matches: 5. The CDR3 length is 15 residues. CDR3 nucleotide sequence: TGCAGTGCTAGAAGTGGTAGCGGGAGGCAAGAGACCCAGTACTTC. Its protein product is CSARSGSGRQETQYF.

A single count supports this clonotype. This CDR3 fails to terminate in the conserved phenylalanine or tryptophan, so it likely reflects a read error. The DNA is left out, because the CDR3 cannot be placed on it with certainty; the CDR3 is given as TCRdb lists it. This chain links TRBV7-9 with TRBJ2-2. CDR1 is SEHNR and CDR2 is FQNEAQ in the germline V gene (reference sequence). The CDR3 length is 14 residues, termini included. The CDR3 protein is CASSIAGVTGELMS.

The chain joins TRBV10-2 to TRBJ2-5, with 14 bases that match TRBD2. The CDR3 runs 16 residues. Germline V lookup: CDR1 WSHSY, CDR2 SAAADI. Losses at the gene ends were 8 bases for V and 3 bases for J; bases not matched to a gene: 8. DNA for the CDR3: TGCGCCAGCTTGGGACTAGCGGGGGTTAGGGAAGAGACCCAGTACTTC. Amino acids: CASLGLAGVREETQYF.

This clonotype occurred many times. The gene calls are TRBV7-2 and TRBJ1-1; weak D call: TRBD1 (6 bases). Germline V gene lookup returns CDR1 SGHTA and CDR2 FQGNSA. Trimming pared 6 bases from V and 4 bases from J, leaving 12 bases between. This CDR3 region has 13 residues. The CDR3 DNA reads TGTGCCAGCAGTCGTCGCAGGGGCACTGAAGCTTTCTTT. Translating it yields CASSRRRGTEAFF.